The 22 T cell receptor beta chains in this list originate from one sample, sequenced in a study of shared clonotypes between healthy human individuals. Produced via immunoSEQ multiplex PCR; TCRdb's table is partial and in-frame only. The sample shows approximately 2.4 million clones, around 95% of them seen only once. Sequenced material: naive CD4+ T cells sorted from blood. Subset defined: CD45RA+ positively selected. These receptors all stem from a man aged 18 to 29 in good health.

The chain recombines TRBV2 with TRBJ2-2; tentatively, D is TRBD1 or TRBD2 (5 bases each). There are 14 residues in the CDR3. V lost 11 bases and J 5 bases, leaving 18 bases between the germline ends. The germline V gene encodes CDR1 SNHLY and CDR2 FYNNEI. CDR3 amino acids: CAGAGTLTTGELFF. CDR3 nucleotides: TGTGCCGGCGCCGGGACCCTAACGACCGGGGAGCTGTTTTTT.

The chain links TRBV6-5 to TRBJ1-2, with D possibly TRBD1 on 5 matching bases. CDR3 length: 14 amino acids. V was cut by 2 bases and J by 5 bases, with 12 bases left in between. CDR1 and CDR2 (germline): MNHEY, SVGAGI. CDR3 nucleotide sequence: TGTGCCAGCAGTTACGGGGGACTCGAGTATGGCTACACCTTC. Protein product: CASSYGGLEYGYTF.

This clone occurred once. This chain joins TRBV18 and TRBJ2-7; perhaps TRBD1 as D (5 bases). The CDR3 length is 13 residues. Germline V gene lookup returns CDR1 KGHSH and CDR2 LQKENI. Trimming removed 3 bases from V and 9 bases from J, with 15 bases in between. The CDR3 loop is CASSPPATDAQYF. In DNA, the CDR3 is TGTGCCAGCTCACCCCCGGCGACAGATGCGCAGTACTTC.

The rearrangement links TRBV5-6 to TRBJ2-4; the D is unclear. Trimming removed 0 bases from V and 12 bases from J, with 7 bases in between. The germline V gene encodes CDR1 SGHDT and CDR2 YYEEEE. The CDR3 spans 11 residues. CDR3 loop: CASSLGQYQYF. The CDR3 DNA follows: TGTGCCAGCAGCTTGGGACAATATCAGTACTTC.

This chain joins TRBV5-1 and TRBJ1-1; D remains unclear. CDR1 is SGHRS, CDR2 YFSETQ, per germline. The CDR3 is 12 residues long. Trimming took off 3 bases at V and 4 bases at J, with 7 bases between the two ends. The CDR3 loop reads CASSSWGTEAFF. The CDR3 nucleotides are TGCGCCAGCAGCTCGTGGGGCACTGAAGCTTTCTTT.

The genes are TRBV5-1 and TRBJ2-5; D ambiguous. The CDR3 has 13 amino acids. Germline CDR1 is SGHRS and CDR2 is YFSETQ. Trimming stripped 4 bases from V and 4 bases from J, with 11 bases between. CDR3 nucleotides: TGCGCCAGCAGCGCCCACTTTCGAGAGACCCAGTACTTC. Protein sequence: CASSAHFRETQYF.

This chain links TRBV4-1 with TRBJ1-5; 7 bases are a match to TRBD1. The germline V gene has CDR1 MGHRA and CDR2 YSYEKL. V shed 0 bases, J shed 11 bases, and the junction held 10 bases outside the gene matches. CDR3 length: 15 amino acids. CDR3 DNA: TGCGCCAGCAGCCAAGATCATAGGGGGCTTGGAGCCCAGCATTTT. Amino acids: CASSQDHRGLGAQHF.

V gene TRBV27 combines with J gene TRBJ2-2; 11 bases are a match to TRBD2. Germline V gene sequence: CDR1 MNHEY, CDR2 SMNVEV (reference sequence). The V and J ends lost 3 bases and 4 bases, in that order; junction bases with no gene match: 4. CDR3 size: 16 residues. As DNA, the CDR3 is TGTGCCAGCAGTTTGCGACTAGCGGGAATCACCGGGGAGCTGTTTTTT. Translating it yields CASSLRLAGITGELFF.

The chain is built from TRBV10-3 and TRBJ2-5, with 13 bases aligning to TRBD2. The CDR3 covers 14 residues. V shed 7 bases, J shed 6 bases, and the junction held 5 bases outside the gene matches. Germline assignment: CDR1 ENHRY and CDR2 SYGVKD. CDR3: CAINTSGREQTQYF. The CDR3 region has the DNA TGTGCCATCAATACTAGCGGGAGGGAACAGACCCAGTACTTC.

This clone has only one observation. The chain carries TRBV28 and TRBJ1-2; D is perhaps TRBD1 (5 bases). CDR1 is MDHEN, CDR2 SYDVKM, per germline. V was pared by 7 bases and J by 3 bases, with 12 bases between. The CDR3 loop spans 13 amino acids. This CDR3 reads CASIGGLDYGYTF. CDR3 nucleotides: TGTGCCAGCATCGGGGGTTTGGACTATGGCTACACCTTC.

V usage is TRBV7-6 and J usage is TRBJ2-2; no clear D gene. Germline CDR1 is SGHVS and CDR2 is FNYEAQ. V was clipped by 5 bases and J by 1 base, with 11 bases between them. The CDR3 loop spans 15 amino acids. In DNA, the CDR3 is TGTGCCAGCAGCCCGGCGGCTTGGAACACCGGGGAGCTGTTTTTT. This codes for CASSPAAWNTGELFF.

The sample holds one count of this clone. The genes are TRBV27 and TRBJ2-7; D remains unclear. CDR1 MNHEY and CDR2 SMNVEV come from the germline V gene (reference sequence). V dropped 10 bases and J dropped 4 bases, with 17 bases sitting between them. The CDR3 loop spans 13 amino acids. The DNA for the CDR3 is TGTGCCACCCGAAAGGGTGGGTCATACGAGCAGTACTTC. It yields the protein CATRKGGSYEQYF.

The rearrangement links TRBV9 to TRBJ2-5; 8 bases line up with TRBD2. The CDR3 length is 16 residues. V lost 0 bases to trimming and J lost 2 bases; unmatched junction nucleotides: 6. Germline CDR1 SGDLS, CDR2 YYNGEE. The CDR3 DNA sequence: TGTGCCAGCAGCGTAGCGGCGGGGGGTTTTCAAGAGACCCAGTACTTC. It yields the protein CASSVAAGGFQETQYF.

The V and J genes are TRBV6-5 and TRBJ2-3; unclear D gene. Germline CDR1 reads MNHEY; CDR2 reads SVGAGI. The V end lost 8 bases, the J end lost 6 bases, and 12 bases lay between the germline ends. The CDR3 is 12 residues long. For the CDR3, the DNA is TGTGCCAGCCGAAGCGACCTGGATACGCAGTATTTT. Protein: CASRSDLDTQYF.

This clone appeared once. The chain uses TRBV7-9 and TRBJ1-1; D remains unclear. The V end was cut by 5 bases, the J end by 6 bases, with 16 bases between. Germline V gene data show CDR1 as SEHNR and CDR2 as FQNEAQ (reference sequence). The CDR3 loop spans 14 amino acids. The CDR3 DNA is TGTGCCAGCAGCCCCTGGATAGATCAGGCTGAAGCTTTCTTT. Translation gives CASSPWIDQAEAFF.

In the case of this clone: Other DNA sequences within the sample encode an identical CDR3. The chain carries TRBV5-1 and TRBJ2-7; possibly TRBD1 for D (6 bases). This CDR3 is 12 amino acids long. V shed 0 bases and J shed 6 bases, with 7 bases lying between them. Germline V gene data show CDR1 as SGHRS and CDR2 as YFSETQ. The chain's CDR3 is CASSLVGGEQYF. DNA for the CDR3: TGCGCCAGCAGCTTGGTAGGGGGCGAGCAGTACTTC.

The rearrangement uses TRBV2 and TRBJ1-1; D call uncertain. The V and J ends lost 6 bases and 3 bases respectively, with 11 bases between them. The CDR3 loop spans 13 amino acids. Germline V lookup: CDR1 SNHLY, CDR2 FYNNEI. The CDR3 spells CASRIYRDTEAFF. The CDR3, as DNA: TGTGCCAGCAGGATATATCGGGACACTGAAGCTTTCTTT.

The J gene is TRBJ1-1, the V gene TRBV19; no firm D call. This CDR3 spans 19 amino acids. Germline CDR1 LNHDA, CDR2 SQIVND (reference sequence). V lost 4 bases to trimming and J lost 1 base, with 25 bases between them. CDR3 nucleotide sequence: TGTGCCAGTAGTACCTACCCTACACGGAGTTGGACGGAGAACACTGAAGCTTTCTTT. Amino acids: CASSTYPTRSWTENTEAFF.

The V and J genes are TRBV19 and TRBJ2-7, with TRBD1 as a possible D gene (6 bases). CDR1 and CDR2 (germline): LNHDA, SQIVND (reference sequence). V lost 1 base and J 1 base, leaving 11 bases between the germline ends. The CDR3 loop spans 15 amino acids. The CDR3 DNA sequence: TGTGCCAGTAGTATAGCCCAAACAGGGTCCTACGAGCAGTACTTC. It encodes CASSIAQTGSYEQYF.

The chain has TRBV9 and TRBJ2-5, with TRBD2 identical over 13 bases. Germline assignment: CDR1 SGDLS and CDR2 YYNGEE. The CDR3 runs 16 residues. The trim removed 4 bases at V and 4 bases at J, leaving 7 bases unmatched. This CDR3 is CASSFGTSGIAETQYF. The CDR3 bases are TGTGCCAGCAGCTTCGGGACTAGCGGGATTGCAGAGACCCAGTACTTC.

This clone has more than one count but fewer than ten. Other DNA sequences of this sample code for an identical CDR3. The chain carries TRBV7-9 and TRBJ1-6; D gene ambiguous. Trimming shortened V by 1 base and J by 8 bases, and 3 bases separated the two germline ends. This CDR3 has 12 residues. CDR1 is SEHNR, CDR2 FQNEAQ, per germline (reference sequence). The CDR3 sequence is CASSLGDSPLHF. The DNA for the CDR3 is TGTGCCAGCAGCTTAGGGGATTCACCCCTCCACTTT.

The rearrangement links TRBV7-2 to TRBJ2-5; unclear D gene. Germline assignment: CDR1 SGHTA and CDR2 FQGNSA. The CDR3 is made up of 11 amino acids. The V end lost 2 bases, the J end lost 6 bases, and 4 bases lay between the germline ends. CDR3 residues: CASSLFQTQYF. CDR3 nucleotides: TGTGCCAGCAGCTTATTCCAGACCCAGTACTTC.